The next 30 T cell receptor beta chains were all read from a single sample in a study of blood T cell repertoires in COVID-19. Produced via immunoSEQ multiplex PCR; TCRdb's table is partial and in-frame only. The sample lists approximately 210,000 clones, 84% occurring once. Specimen: peripheral blood. The receptors shown here come from a woman aged 65 to 85 with active or convalescent COVID-19.

The rearrangement joins TRBV4-1 to TRBJ2-7, with 7 bases matching TRBD2. With V trimmed by 1 base and J by 2 bases, 5 bases remained unmatched. The CDR3 consists of 15 residues. CDR1 and CDR2 (germline): MGHRA, YSYEKL. The CDR3 sequence: CASSQASGLTYEQYF. The CDR3 DNA reads TGCGCCAGCAGCCAAGCTTCGGGACTAACCTACGAGCAGTACTTC.

This clone was detected only once. The genes are TRBV28 and TRBJ1-1; the D gene is possibly TRBD1 (6 bases). This CDR3 is built from 17 residues. The V gene's germline CDR1 is MDHEN and CDR2 SYDVKM. Trimming removed 2 bases at V and 0 bases at J, with 16 bases between. As DNA, the CDR3 is TGTGCCAGCAGTTTACCACGGACAGCGATTATGAACACTGAAGCTTTCTTT. Translated: CASSLPRTAIMNTEAFF.

The rearrangement joins TRBV5-1 to TRBJ1-4; the match to TRBD1 covers 9 bases. The CDR3 runs 15 residues. Germline V gene data show CDR1 as SGHRS and CDR2 as YFSETQ. Trimming took 4 bases from V and 8 from J; bases not matched to a gene: 9. The CDR3 DNA reads as TGCGCCAGCAGCCTACAGGGGGCCGATGGCGAAAAACTGTTTTTT. Translating gives CASSLQGADGEKLFF.

The J gene is TRBJ1-6, the V gene TRBV30; TRBD1 might be the D (6 bases). This CDR3 is 13 amino acids long. The V end lost 7 bases, the J end lost 3 bases, and 10 bases lay between the germline ends. From germline, CDR1 is GTSNPN and CDR2 SVGIG (reference sequence). The chain's CDR3 is CALRQDYNSPLHF. CDR3 nucleotide sequence: TGTGCCTTAAGACAGGACTATAATTCACCCCTCCACTTT.

The gene calls are TRBV28 and TRBJ2-3, with D perhaps TRBD1 (6 bases). This CDR3 is built from 14 residues. CDR1 MDHEN and CDR2 SYDVKM come from the germline V gene. The V end was cut by 7 bases, the J end by 0 bases, with 11 bases between. The CDR3 is CASTSGQSTDTQYF. The CDR3, as DNA: TGTGCCAGCACCTCAGGACAGAGCACAGATACGCAGTATTTT.

This chain connects TRBV28 to TRBJ2-1; D might be TRBD1 (6 bases). This CDR3 spans 14 amino acids. Germline lookup yields CDR1 MDHEN and CDR2 SYDVKM. Between the trimmed V and J ends, which lost 6 bases and 5 bases, there was a span of 14 bases. The chain's CDR3 is CASRSGALDNEQFF. Written as DNA, the CDR3 is TGTGCCAGCAGATCAGGGGCTCTGGACAATGAGCAGTTCTTC.

The chain has TRBV19 and TRBJ2-3; possibly TRBD1 for D (5 bases). The CDR3 totals 17 residues. Germline CDR1 LNHDA, CDR2 SQIVND (reference sequence). Deletions cut 5 bases from V and 9 bases from J, with 27 bases between. In DNA, the CDR3 is TGTGCCAGTAGTCTAAGGGTACCGAACGTGCACCAGGGAACGCAGTATTTT. Encoded protein: CASSLRVPNVHQGTQYF.

The rearrangement joins TRBV7-2 to TRBJ1-5; tentative D call: TRBD1 (5 bases). Germline CDR1 reads SGHTA; CDR2 reads FQGNSA. Trimming left V 2 bases short and J 6 bases short, with 14 bases between. This CDR3 has 15 residues. In DNA, the CDR3 is TGTGCCAGCAGCTTACGGGTTGGGGCGAGTCAGCCCCAGCATTTT. This translates into CASSLRVGASQPQHF. The full variable domain, its missing parts supplied by reference TRBV7-2 and TRBJ1-5, is GAGVSQSPSNKVTEKGKDVELRCDPISGHTALYWYRQSLGQGLEFLIYFQGNSAPDKSGLPSDRFSAERTGGSVSTLTIQRTQQEDSAVYLCASSLRVGASQPQHFGDGTRLSIL.

CDR3 residues: CASSVEGFGYTF. For the CDR3, the DNA is TGTGCCAGCAGCGTAGAGGGGTTTGGCTACACCTTC. The chain combines TRBV9 with TRBJ1-2; a possible D gene is TRBD1 (5 bases). V dropped 0 bases and J dropped 7 bases, with 7 bases sitting between them. The V gene's germline CDR1 is SGDLS and CDR2 YYNGEE. CDR3 length equals 12 residues.

V and J are TRBV4-2 and TRBJ2-3; 9 bases agree with TRBD2. Germline CDR1 LGHNA, CDR2 YNFKEQ. Unmatched junction bases numbered 6, after V lost 1 base and J lost 4 bases. There are 16 residues in the CDR3. CDR3 sequence (DNA): TGTGCCAGCAGCCAAGGAGCGGGAGGCCCTGCAGATACGCAGTATTTT. It specifies CASSQGAGGPADTQYF.

The rearrangement joins TRBV15 to TRBJ1-1; D ambiguous. V lost 3 bases and J 3 bases, leaving 11 bases between the germline ends. Germline V CDR1 and CDR2: LNHNV, YYDKDF (reference sequence). CDR3 length: 14 residues. Written as DNA, the CDR3 is TGTGCCACCAGCAGTAAAGGAGGGTACACTGAAGCTTTCTTT. This gives the protein CATSSKGGYTEAFF.

The V gene is TRBV6-1, the J gene TRBJ2-1, with D maybe TRBD2 (6 bases). Germline loops: CDR1 MNHNS, CDR2 SASEGT. This CDR3 comprises 17 residues. V was cut by 4 bases and J by 0 bases, with 16 bases left in between. Here the CDR3 DNA reads TGTGCCAGCAGTGCAGGGTCAATGGGAGGCTCCTACAATGAGCAGTTCTTC. Translating gives CASSAGSMGGSYNEQFF.

This chain connects TRBV20-1 to TRBJ2-5, with 8 bases fitting TRBD2. The V segment lost 3 bases and the J segment 7 bases; nucleotides outside the gene matches: 13. The CDR3 is 15 residues long. Per the germline V gene, CDR1 is DFQATT and CDR2 is SNEGSKA (reference sequence). The DNA for the CDR3 is TGCAGTGCTAGTCATCTCGTAGCGGGACTTGCGACCCAGTACTTC. It codes for CSASHLVAGLATQYF.

The chain links TRBV7-9 to TRBJ2-1, with TRBD2 matching 8 bases. Unmatched junction bases numbered 7, after V lost 5 bases and J lost 4 bases. Germline V lookup: CDR1 SEHNR, CDR2 FQNEAQ (reference sequence). This CDR3 region has 15 residues. The CDR3: CASSHGLAEYNEQFF. The CDR3 DNA reads as TGTGCCAGCAGCCACGGACTAGCTGAGTACAATGAGCAGTTCTTC.

V is TRBV5-1 and J is TRBJ2-1; tentatively, D is TRBD1 (5 bases). V shed 0 bases and J shed 5 bases, with 12 bases lying between them. This CDR3 is built from 15 residues. Germline V lookup: CDR1 SGHRS, CDR2 YFSETQ. The CDR3 here is CASSLVVGHDNEQFF. CDR3 bases: TGCGCCAGCAGCTTGGTCGTAGGACATGACAATGAGCAGTTCTTC. Full variable domain (outside the CDR3, taken from reference TRBV5-1 and TRBJ2-1): KAGVTQTPRYLIKTRGQQVTLSCSPISGHRSVSWYQQTPGQGLQFLFEYFSETQRNKGNFPGRFSGRQFSNSRSEMNVSTLELGDSALYLCASSLVVGHDNEQFFGPGTRLTVL.

This clone was detected once. The V gene is TRBV6-1, the J gene TRBJ2-7, with D tentatively TRBD1 (6 bases). This CDR3 has 16 amino acids. Germline-derived CDR1 and CDR2 are MNHNS and SASEGT. The V end was cut by 4 bases, the J end by 2 bases, with 18 bases between. The CDR3 protein is CASSGGDRIRAYEQYF. CDR3 DNA sequence: TGTGCCAGCAGTGGGGGCGACAGGATCCGGGCCTACGAGCAGTACTTC.

The genes are TRBV19 and TRBJ1-1; D is possibly TRBD1 (5 bases). This CDR3 is built from 14 residues. V lost 3 bases and J 5 bases, leaving 13 bases between the germline ends. The V gene's germline CDR1 is LNHDA and CDR2 SQIVND (reference sequence). CDR3 loop: CASSMGGGRTEAFF. CDR3 DNA: TGTGCCAGTAGTATGGGGGGGGGTAGGACTGAAGCTTTCTTT.

The CDR3 reads CASSESPRGEQFF. DNA for the CDR3: TGCGCCAGCAGTGAGTCTCCACGTGGCGAGCAGTTCTTC. The chain links TRBV10-2 to TRBJ2-1; D remains ambiguous. Trimming took 0 bases from V and 10 from J, leaving 10 bases between them. The CDR3 length is 13 residues. Germline V CDR1 and CDR2: WSHSY, SAAADI.

The CDR3 region has the DNA TGCGCCAGCAGCCAAGATAGGCCCGGGGGGGTAGTCTACGAGCAGTACTTC. This translates into CASSQDRPGGVVYEQYF. This sequence joins TRBV4-1 and TRBJ2-7, with TRBD2 matching over 8 bases. The trim removed 0 bases at V and 3 bases at J, leaving 10 bases unmatched. The CDR3 length is 17 residues. Germline values: CDR1 MGHRA, CDR2 YSYEKL.

The CDR3 here is CASSTTSSEQYF. The CDR3 region has the DNA TGCGCCAGCAGCACTACTAGTTCCGAGCAGTACTTC. J is TRBJ2-7 and V is TRBV5-1; the D gene is possibly TRBD2 (5 bases). Germline-derived CDR1 and CDR2 are SGHRS and YFSETQ. The CDR3 runs to 12 residues. Trimming took off 4 bases at V and 6 bases at J, with 11 bases between the two ends. The variable domain in full, completed from reference TRBV5-1 and TRBJ2-7, reads KAGVTQTPRYLIKTRGQQVTLSCSPISGHRSVSWYQQTPGQGLQFLFEYFSETQRNKGNFPGRFSGRQFSNSRSEMNVSTLELGDSALYLCASSTTSSEQYFGPGTRLTVT.

This chain joins TRBV25-1 and TRBJ1-4; maybe TRBD1 (6 bases). Germline V gene sequence: CDR1 MGHDK, CDR2 SYGVNS. Trimming stripped 1 base from V and 4 bases from J, with 7 bases between. The length of the CDR3 is 14 residues. The CDR3 DNA is TGTGCCAGCAGTGAATCAGGGGATAATGAAAAACTGTTTTTT. It is translated as CASSESGDNEKLFF.

The chain links TRBV7-6 to TRBJ2-7, with a tentative D call TRBD1 (6 bases). CDR1 and CDR2 from the germline V gene are SGHVS and FNYEAQ. The CDR3 is 15 amino acids. Between the trimmed V and J ends, which lost 0 bases and 3 bases, there was a span of 12 bases. The CDR3 protein is CASSLAGAGDYEQYF. The CDR3 DNA sequence: TGTGCCAGCAGCTTAGCGGGGGCAGGAGACTACGAGCAGTACTTC.

The J gene is TRBJ1-2, the V gene TRBV6-2 or TRBV6-3; no reliable D call. V was cut by 6 bases and J by 4 bases, with 18 bases left in between. The CDR3 extends over 15 amino acids. Germline CDR1 MNHEY, CDR2 SVGEGT. In DNA form, the CDR3 reads TGTGCCAGCAGCCGCTTTAAGGACTCCCCCTATGGCTACACCTTC. As protein: CASSRFKDSPYGYTF.

This sequence joins TRBV28 and TRBJ1-4; TRBD1 matches 7 bases. V lost 5 bases and J lost 10; bases outside the gene matches: 16. The CDR3 spans 16 residues. Per the germline V gene, CDR1 is MDHEN and CDR2 is SYDVKM. CDR3 coding DNA: TGTGCCAGCAGTGCCCCCTCGACAGGGCTCCAGGGAAAACTGTTTTTT. It codes for CASSAPSTGLQGKLFF. The full variable domain, in which reference TRBV28 and TRBJ1-4 provide the parts outside the CDR3, is DVKVTQSSRYLVKRTGEKVFLECVQDMDHENMFWYRQDPGLGLRLIYFSYDVKMKEKGDIPEGYSVSREKKERFSLILESASTNQTSMYLCASSAPSTGLQGKLFFGSGTQLSVL.

The chain links TRBV27 to TRBJ2-2, with D possibly being TRBD2 (6 bases). V gave up 3 bases and J gave up 5 bases, with 10 bases separating them. The CDR3 is made up of 14 amino acids. Germline CDR1 is MNHEY and CDR2 is SMNVEV (reference sequence). DNA of the CDR3: TGTGCCAGCAGTTTTCTGGCGGGAACCGGGGAGCTGTTTTTT. Translation: CASSFLAGTGELFF.

The rearrangement uses TRBV5-1 and TRBJ1-6, with 7 positions matching TRBD1. The CDR3 spans 16 residues. Germline V lookup: CDR1 SGHRS, CDR2 YFSETQ. The ends lost 0 bases at V and 6 bases at J; junction bases unmatched: 6. Written as DNA, the CDR3 is TGCGCCAGCAGCTTGGACCTGACAGGGCTTAATTCACCCCTCCACTTT. Translating gives CASSLDLTGLNSPLHF.

The sample holds one count of this clone. The chain employs TRBV7-9 and TRBJ2-4; possible D gene TRBD1, 6 bases. The germline V gene has CDR1 SEHNR and CDR2 FQNEAQ (reference sequence). The CDR3 has 13 residues. V was shortened by 5 bases and J by 7 bases, with 12 bases between the two germline ends. CDR3 bases: TGTGCCAGCAGCATCGACAGGAGGAACATTCAGTACTTC. Its translation: CASSIDRRNIQYF.

The chain links TRBV5-1 to TRBJ2-1; a weak D match, TRBD1 (5 bases). This CDR3 is 15 amino acids long. Germline V CDR1 and CDR2: SGHRS, YFSETQ. V gave up 4 bases and J gave up 4 bases, with 15 bases separating them. The CDR3 DNA is TGCGCCAGCAGCCAGAGACGGACAATTTACAATGAGCAGTTCTTC. Protein product: CASSQRRTIYNEQFF.

The chain couples TRBV18 to TRBJ2-7; possibly TRBD1 for D (5 bases). The germline V gene has CDR1 KGHSH and CDR2 LQKENI. The CDR3 extends over 14 amino acids. V was shortened by 3 bases and J by 6 bases, with 15 bases between the two germline ends. The CDR3 DNA reads TGTGCCAGCTCACCGGGGCAGGGCGCTGCCGAGCAGTACTTC. Protein: CASSPGQGAAEQYF.

The chain carries TRBV7-9 and TRBJ2-1; D not resolved. Germline V gives CDR1 SEHNR, CDR2 FQNEAQ (reference sequence). The germline V and J ends were trimmed by 4 bases and 5 bases, with 21 bases remaining between them. The CDR3 contains 17 residues. The chain's CDR3 is CASSSTRPRETNNEQFF. DNA of the CDR3: TGTGCCAGCAGCTCCACCCGCCCCCGAGAAACCAACAATGAGCAGTTCTTC.